This T cell receptor (beta chain) is drawn from a study of shared clonotypes between healthy human individuals. The method was immunoSEQ multiplex PCR; TCRdb's version includes in-frame clones alone and lacks a portion of them. The sample consists of over a million clones, 96% of them appearing once. This clonotype originated in a man aged 25 to 40 in good health. Sequencing was performed on naive CD4+ T cells sorted from blood. Subset described: CD45RA+ positively selected.

For the CDR3, the DNA is TGTGCCATCAGGCAGGCAGCCAACACCGGGGAGCTGTTTTTT. This translates into CAIRQAANTGELFF. The V call is TRBV10-3, the J call TRBJ2-2; no clear D gene. Trimming pared 6 bases from V and 2 bases from J, leaving 10 bases between. The CDR3 contains 14 residues. CDR1 ENHRY and CDR2 SYGVKD come from the germline V gene.